Below, 12 T cell receptor beta chains from the same sample are listed, as sequenced in a study of blood T cell repertoires in COVID-19 (dated by TCRdb to about 2020). Libraries were built with the immunoSEQ multiplex PCR assay. TCRdb took over this immuneACCESS table, retaining in-frame rearrangements with V and J assigned. Such tables are incomplete; in checked studies, under half of the missing clones stem from an unresolved V gene, and the remainder is unexplained. The sample table holds under 30,000 clones, of which roughly 84% were seen once. Of the sample, approximately 9.4% is held by the ten largest clones. Material for sequencing was peripheral blood. The origin of the receptors is an elderly man with active COVID-19.

This clone has only a few counts. The V gene is TRBV6-6, the J gene TRBJ1-5, with D maybe TRBD1 (6 bases). This CDR3 spans 14 amino acids. CDR1 MNHNY and CDR2 SVGAGI come from the germline V gene (reference sequence). Trimming shortened V by 0 bases and J by 9 bases, and 12 bases separated the two germline ends. DNA for the CDR3: TGTGCCAGCAGTTACTCGACAGGCCCATCGCCCCAGCATTTT. This gives the protein CASSYSTGPSPQHF.

This clone was detected only a few times. J is TRBJ1-2 and V is TRBV7-3; a weak D match, TRBD1 (6 bases). This CDR3 has 10 amino acids. The ends were cut back, 11 bases at V and 5 bases at J, with 9 bases in the middle. From germline, CDR1 is SGHTA and CDR2 FQGTGA. Here the CDR3 DNA reads TGTGCCTTACAGGGTTATGGCTACACCTTC. Translation gives CALQGYGYTF.

The gene calls are TRBV19 and TRBJ1-5; 8 positions match TRBD1. The V gene's germline CDR1 is LNHDA and CDR2 SQIVND (reference sequence). V lost 6 bases and J lost 6; bases outside the gene matches: 10. This CDR3 is built from 15 residues. The CDR3 here is CASSPDRALGQPQHF. The CDR3 DNA follows: TGTGCCAGTAGCCCGGACAGGGCCCTTGGTCAGCCCCAGCATTTT.

CDR3 in DNA: TGTGCCAGCAGTCGGACAGGGAGCGATGAAAAACTGTTTTTT. Translation: CASSRTGSDEKLFF. This chain joins TRBV6-5 and TRBJ1-4; 8 bases line up with TRBD1. This CDR3 is 14 amino acids long. The germline gives CDR1 MNHEY, CDR2 SVGAGI. J lost 6 bases, V lost 5 bases, and 5 bases had no gene match.

The chain joins TRBV19 to TRBJ1-2; D might be TRBD1 (5 bases). The V end lost 7 bases, the J end lost 3 bases, and 15 bases lay between the germline ends. The CDR3 is 14 amino acids. Germline CDR1 is LNHDA and CDR2 is SQIVND (reference sequence). This CDR3 reads CASTLSRVYYGYTF. The CDR3 DNA follows: TGTGCCAGTACCCTAAGCAGGGTTTACTATGGCTACACCTTC.

The chain recombines TRBV5-4 with TRBJ2-1, with 9 bases lining up with TRBD2. V lost 0 bases and J lost 4; bases outside the gene matches: 5. CDR1 and CDR2 (germline): SGHNT, YYREEE (reference sequence). CDR3 length: 16 amino acids. CDR3 sequence reads: CASSLASTSGYNEQFF. The CDR3 DNA reads TGTGCCAGCAGCTTGGCTAGTACTAGCGGGTACAATGAGCAGTTCTTC.

The chain links TRBV10-2 to TRBJ2-7; 7 bases align to TRBD1. The CDR3 contains 13 residues. Germline CDR1 is WSHSY and CDR2 is SAAADI. V lost 7 bases, J lost 1 base, and 4 bases stayed unmatched. The DNA of the CDR3 is TGCGCCAGCAACCGGGACAGTTCCTACGAGCAGTACTTC. Its protein is CASNRDSSYEQYF.

V is TRBV5-4 and J is TRBJ2-5, with 10 bases identical to TRBD2. In germline, CDR1 is SGHNT, CDR2 YYREEE (reference sequence). CDR3 length equals 16 residues. V shed 4 bases, J shed 1 base, and the junction held 7 bases outside the gene matches. The CDR3 sequence: CASSPSGGSFQETQYF. The CDR3 bases are TGTGCCAGCAGCCCTAGCGGGGGATCCTTCCAAGAGACCCAGTACTTC.

V gene TRBV3-1 (or the pseudogene TRBV3-2) combines with J gene TRBJ1-1; D remains ambiguous. CDR3 length equals 12 residues. Trimming shortened V by 8 bases and J by 5 bases, and 12 bases separated the two germline ends. Germline values: CDR1 LGHDT, CDR2 YNNKEL (reference sequence). The CDR3 reads CASAAPGTEAFF. The CDR3, as DNA: TGTGCCAGCGCGGCCCCCGGGACTGAAGCTTTCTTT.

In DNA form, the CDR3 reads TGTGCCAGCAGCTTAGCCTGGAACACTGAAGCTTTCTTT. Its translation: CASSLAWNTEAFF. The chain combines TRBV7-2 with TRBJ1-1; the D is unclear. The germline V gene has CDR1 SGHTA and CDR2 FQGNSA. The V and J ends lost 0 bases and 1 base respectively, with 3 bases between them. This CDR3 region has 13 residues.

This clone was detected only a few times. V and J are TRBV5-6 and TRBJ1-1; TRBD1 matches at 7 bases. CDR1 and CDR2 from the germline V gene are SGHDT and YYEEEE. CDR3 length: 15 residues. V trimming: 3 bases; J trimming: 3 bases; junction bases outside the gene matches: 8. As DNA, the CDR3 is TGTGCCAGCAGCTGGGCGGACAGGTGGGACACTGAAGCTTTCTTT. Protein product: CASSWADRWDTEAFF.

The chain is built from TRBV2 and TRBJ1-6; the D gene is possibly TRBD1 (5 bases). The CDR3 is 15 residues long. Germline V gene data show CDR1 as SNHLY and CDR2 as FYNNEI. The V and J ends lost 6 bases and 9 bases respectively, with 18 bases between them. DNA of the CDR3: TGTGCCAGCAGGGGTACAGGATCCGGTAGTTCACCCCTCCACTTT. This translates into CASRGTGSGSSPLHF.